The next 25 T cell receptor beta chains were all read from a single sample in a study of cytomegalovirus exposure and HLA in healthy donors. PCR primers comprised 60 Vbeta and 13 Jbeta primers. Sequencing was performed with immunoSEQ multiplex PCR; in TCRdb, only in-frame clones are kept and a portion is missing. The table records roughly 100,000 clones, less than 90% of them present only once. The sequenced sample was PBMCs. All receptors derive from a man aged 35-49 years in good health and CMV-seronegative.

This rearrangement joins TRBV27 to TRBJ2-3; TRBD1 matches 8 bases. Germline lookup yields CDR1 MNHEY and CDR2 SMNVEV (reference sequence). The trim removed 5 bases at V and 6 bases at J, leaving 4 bases unmatched. The CDR3 runs to 13 residues. The CDR3 spells CASSLTGEDTQYF. CDR3 sequence (DNA): TGTGCCAGCAGTCTGACAGGGGAGGATACGCAGTATTTT.

This chain joins TRBV30 and TRBJ1-1; perhaps TRBD1 as D (6 bases). Trimming cost V 3 bases and J 4 bases, with 6 bases left between them. CDR1 and CDR2 (germline): GTSNPN, SVGIG (reference sequence). The CDR3 loop spans 11 amino acids. The CDR3 bases are TGTGCCTGGAGGGACAGCACTGAAGCTTTCTTT. It codes for CAWRDSTEAFF. Variable domain in full (rest from reference TRBV30 and TRBJ1-1): SQTIHQWPATLVQPVGSPLSLECTVEGTSNPNLYWYRQAAGRGLQLLFYSVGIGQISSEVPQNLSASRPQDRQFILSSKKLLLSDSGFYLCAWRDSTEAFFGQGTRLTVV.

The chain uses TRBV7-2 and TRBJ1-1; D remains unclear. V was cut by 4 bases and J by 2 bases, with 11 bases left in between. The CDR3 spans 14 residues. Germline CDR1 reads SGHTA; CDR2 reads FQGNSA. The CDR3 loop reads CASSSRVTNTEAFF. DNA for the CDR3: TGTGCCAGCAGCTCCCGGGTTACTAACACTGAAGCTTTCTTT.

The chain uses TRBV7-9 and TRBJ2-1, with D unclear. The CDR3 is 13 amino acids. The germline V gene has CDR1 SEHNR and CDR2 FQNEAQ (reference sequence). With 0 bases removed from V and 14 bases from J, the gap between germline ends came to 14 bases. The CDR3 region is CASSLASSSEEFF. The CDR3 DNA follows: TGTGCCAGCAGCTTAGCATCGAGCAGCGAGGAGTTCTTC. The whole variable domain, remainder taken from reference TRBV7-9 and TRBJ2-1, is DTGVSQNPRHKITKRGQNVTFRCDPISEHNRLYWYRQTLGQGPEFLTYFQNEAQLEKSRLLSDRFSAERPKGSFSTLEIQRTEQGDSAMYLCASSLASSSEEFFGPGTRLTVL.

This rearrangement joins TRBV7-8 to TRBJ2-5; D might be TRBD2 (5 bases). This CDR3 is 13 amino acids long. Trimming stripped 6 bases from V and 1 base from J, with 9 bases between. Germline CDR1 is SGHVS and CDR2 is FQNEAQ. CDR3 sequence: CASRDSSQETQYF. The DNA for the CDR3 is TGTGCCAGCAGGGACTCTTCCCAAGAGACCCAGTACTTC.

This chain uses TRBV10-3 with TRBJ2-5; 13 bases align to TRBD2. V shed 8 bases, J shed 1 base, and the junction held 4 bases outside the gene matches. The CDR3 runs to 15 residues. The germline V gene has CDR1 ENHRY and CDR2 SYGVKD. The CDR3 reads CAIARTSGGQETQYF. In nucleotides, the CDR3 is TGTGCCATCGCACGGACTAGCGGGGGCCAAGAGACCCAGTACTTC.

The chain links TRBV9 to TRBJ2-2, with a tentative D call TRBD2 (6 bases). The CDR3 runs 16 residues. V gave up 4 bases and J gave up 4 bases, with 17 bases separating them. Germline V gene lookup returns CDR1 SGDLS and CDR2 YYNGEE. This CDR3 reads CASSSGLGAGTGELFF. CDR3 in DNA: TGTGCCAGCAGCTCGGGACTTGGGGCCGGCACCGGGGAGCTGTTTTTT.

This chain joins TRBV5-1 and TRBJ2-1; unclear D gene. V lost 2 bases and J lost 3, with 9 bases in between. CDR1 and CDR2 from the germline V gene are SGHRS and YFSETQ. The CDR3 sequence is 14 residues long. CDR3 sequence: CASSLRSDYNEQFF. The DNA of the CDR3 is TGCGCCAGCAGCTTACGGTCCGACTACAATGAGCAGTTCTTC.

V gene TRBV19 combines with J gene TRBJ2-4, with TRBD1 identical over 8 bases. This CDR3 region has 16 residues. Unmatched junction bases numbered 7, after V lost 5 bases and J lost 1 base. Germline values: CDR1 LNHDA, CDR2 SQIVND (reference sequence). CDR3 sequence: CASSPWTGKAKNIQYF. The CDR3 bases are TGTGCCAGTAGTCCGTGGACAGGGAAGGCCAAAAACATTCAGTACTTC.

The CDR3 DNA reads TGCGCCAGCAGCTTGGGTACAACCAACTATGGCTACACCTTC. Translated, it gives CASSLGTTNYGYTF. V and J are TRBV5-1 and TRBJ1-2; D remains unclear. Germline V CDR1 and CDR2: SGHRS, YFSETQ. V was shortened by 0 bases and J by 2 bases, with 8 bases between the two germline ends. The CDR3 contains 14 residues.

The chain carries TRBV5-6 and TRBJ2-5; a possible D gene is TRBD1 (5 bases). CDR3 length: 13 residues. V lost 3 bases and J 4 bases, leaving 10 bases between the germline ends. Germline V gives CDR1 SGHDT, CDR2 YYEEEE. CDR3 DNA sequence: TGTGCCAGCAGCTCCAGGGTAACAGAGACCCAGTACTTC. Protein product: CASSSRVTETQYF. Complete variable domain (other parts from reference TRBV5-6 and TRBJ2-5): DAGVTQSPTHLIKTRGQQVTLRCSPKSGHDTVSWYQQALGQGPQFIFQYYEEEERQRGNFPDRFSGHQFPNYSSELNVNALLLGDSALYLCASSSRVTETQYFGPGTRLLVL.

V gene TRBV5-1 combines with J gene TRBJ2-7, with a weak D call TRBD2 (5 bases). CDR1 is SGHRS and CDR2 is YFSETQ in the germline V gene. V lost 1 base to trimming and J lost 7 bases, with 9 bases between them. This CDR3 is built from 12 residues. In nucleotides, the CDR3 is TGCGCCAGCAGCTTGTACGGACTGGAGCAGTACTTC. As protein: CASSLYGLEQYF.

CDR3 sequence reads: CASSWTGGENSPLHF. The CDR3 DNA sequence: TGTGCCAGCAGTTGGACAGGGGGAGAGAATTCACCCCTCCACTTT. This chain uses TRBV5-4 with TRBJ1-6; 10 nucleotides agree with TRBD1. The CDR3 runs to 15 residues. Germline values: CDR1 SGHNT, CDR2 YYREEE (reference sequence). The J segment lost 7 bases and the V segment lost 5 bases, leaving 6 bases of the junction unmatched. Full variable domain (rest looked up from reference TRBV5-4 and TRBJ1-6): ETGVTQSPTHLIKTRGQQVTLRCSSQSGHNTVSWYQQALGQGPQFIFQYYREEENGRGNFPPRFSGLQFPNYSSELNVNALELDDSALYLCASSWTGGENSPLHFGNGTRLTVT.

This clone was counted between two and nine times. This sequence joins TRBV6-5 and TRBJ1-2, with D perhaps matching TRBD1 (6 bases). V was clipped by 7 bases and J by 8 bases, with 20 bases between them. The length of the CDR3 is 14 residues. In germline, CDR1 is MNHEY, CDR2 SVGAGI. In DNA, the CDR3 is TGTGCCAGCACCCCGTCGGGGGGCAGAGGAGGCTACACCTTC. As protein: CASTPSGGRGGYTF.

This clone has a single count. The V gene is TRBV7-8, the J gene TRBJ1-1, with D possibly matching TRBD1 (5 bases). V lost 1 base and J 1 base, leaving 7 bases between the germline ends. In germline, CDR1 is SGHVS, CDR2 FQNEAQ. The CDR3 extends over 14 amino acids. CDR3 nucleotides: TGTGCCAGCAGCTTAGACAGGACGAACACTGAAGCTTTCTTT. Translation: CASSLDRTNTEAFF.

For the CDR3, the DNA is TGTGCCAGCAGCGTAGCCCCCCAGGGGACCACTGAAGCTTTCTTT. Translated: CASSVAPQGTTEAFF. This sequence joins TRBV9 and TRBJ1-1; D is possibly TRBD1 (6 bases). This CDR3 contains 15 residues. V was shortened by 0 bases and J by 4 bases, with 13 bases between the two germline ends. Germline values: CDR1 SGDLS, CDR2 YYNGEE. Combining the CDR3 with reference TRBV9 and TRBJ1-1 gives the whole variable domain DSGVTQTPKHLITATGQRVTLRCSPRSGDLSVYWYQQSLDQGLQFLIQYYNGEERAKGNILERFSAQQFPDLHSELNLSSLELGDSALYFCASSVAPQGTTEAFFGQGTRLTVV.

The genes are TRBV27 and TRBJ2-3; tentatively, D is TRBD2 (7 bases). Germline CDR1 and CDR2: MNHEY and SMNVEV (reference sequence). This CDR3 spans 16 amino acids. V was trimmed by 0 bases and J by 4 bases, leaving 14 bases between them. CDR3: CASSLSWGGRSDTQYF. CDR3 sequence (DNA): TGTGCCAGCAGTTTATCGTGGGGGGGGCGCTCAGATACGCAGTATTTT.

This clone came up a few times. The chain uses TRBV7-9 and TRBJ1-4, with 7 nucleotides matching TRBD1. Germline trimming cut 5 bases from V and 5 bases from J; bases unmatched to any gene: 2. Germline V lookup: CDR1 SEHNR, CDR2 FQNEAQ (reference sequence). There are 13 residues in the CDR3. The CDR3, as DNA: TGTGCCAGCAGCCAGGGGGGAAATGAAAAACTGTTTTTT. This encodes CASSQGGNEKLFF.

This chain links TRBV6-5 with TRBJ2-5; D is perhaps TRBD2 (6 bases). The J call may be in error: the DNA end matches TRBJ2-7 better. The CDR3 extends over 15 amino acids. Germline loops: CDR1 MNHEY, CDR2 SVGAGI. The CDR3 loop reads CASSYAGSAIYEQYF. The CDR3 DNA is TGTGCCAGCAGTTACGCGGGGAGTGCCATCTACGAGCAGTACTTC.

V usage is TRBV27 and J usage is TRBJ1-5; tentative D call: TRBD1 (5 bases). Per germline, CDR1 MNHEY and CDR2 SMNVEV (reference sequence). The germline V and J ends were trimmed by 1 base and 1 base, with 11 bases remaining between them. This CDR3 has 16 residues. This CDR3 reads CASSLWSGESNQPQHF. Here the CDR3 DNA reads TGTGCCAGCAGTTTATGGTCGGGGGAGAGCAATCAGCCCCAGCATTTT.

This chain uses TRBV5-6 with TRBJ2-3; TRBD2 aligns across 8 bases. CDR1 SGHDT and CDR2 YYEEEE come from the germline V gene. The CDR3 has 16 residues. The J segment lost 2 bases and the V segment lost 4 bases, leaving 9 bases of the junction unmatched. The CDR3 here is CASSPWGAGDTDTQYF. As DNA, the CDR3 is TGTGCCAGCAGCCCATGGGGAGCGGGGGACACAGATACGCAGTATTTT.

The V call is TRBV7-9, the J call TRBJ2-3; D perhaps matches TRBD2 (6 bases). CDR1 and CDR2 (germline): SEHNR, FQNEAQ (reference sequence). Trimming pared 3 bases from V and 1 base from J, leaving 8 bases between. There are 14 residues in the CDR3. This CDR3 reads CASSFPGGTDTQYF. CDR3 coding DNA: TGTGCCAGCAGCTTTCCGGGGGGCACAGATACGCAGTATTTT.

Points on this clone: One junction end does not reproduce the germline sequence, and a read error may be involved. The genes are TRBV7-7 and TRBJ1-3, with unresolved D. CDR3 length equals 15 residues. CDR1 and CDR2 (germline): SSHAT, FNYEAQ (reference sequence). CDR3 sequence (DNA): TGTGCTAGCAGCTTAGGGAGGGCGGATGGAAACACCATATATTTT. Amino acid sequence: CASSLGRADGNTIYF. Together with reference TRBV7-7 and TRBJ1-3, the CDR3 gives the full variable domain: GAGVSQSPRYKVTKRGQDVTLRCDPISSHATLYWYQQALGQGPEFLTYFNYEAQPDKSGLPSDRFSAERPEGSISTLTIQRTEQRDSAMYRCASSLGRADGNTIYFGEGSWLTVV.

This clone showed up just once. The chain carries TRBV7-9 and TRBJ1-2, with D hard to call. Deletions cut 1 base from V and 8 bases from J, with 14 bases between. Per the germline V gene, CDR1 is SEHNR and CDR2 is FQNEAQ (reference sequence). The CDR3 has 14 residues. The CDR3 sequence: CASSLDGSSGGYTF. CDR3 bases: TGTGCCAGCAGCTTAGATGGCAGTAGCGGCGGCTACACCTTC.

This sequence joins TRBV27 and TRBJ2-5; the D is unclear. Germline V CDR1 and CDR2: MNHEY, SMNVEV (reference sequence). V was cut by 6 bases and J by 5 bases, with 13 bases left in between. This CDR3 contains 13 residues. This CDR3 reads CASRPTFGETQYF. CDR3 nucleotide sequence: TGTGCCAGCAGACCTACATTCGGGGAGACCCAGTACTTC.